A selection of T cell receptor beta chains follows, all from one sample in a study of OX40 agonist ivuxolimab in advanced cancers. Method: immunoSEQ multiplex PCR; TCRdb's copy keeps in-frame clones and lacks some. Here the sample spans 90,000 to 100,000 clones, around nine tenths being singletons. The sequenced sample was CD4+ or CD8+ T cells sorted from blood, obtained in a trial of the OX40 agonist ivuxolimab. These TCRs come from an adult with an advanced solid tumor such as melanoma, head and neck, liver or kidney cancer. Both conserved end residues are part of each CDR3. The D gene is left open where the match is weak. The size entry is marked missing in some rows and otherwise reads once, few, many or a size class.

CASSPGTVPYEQYF	TGTGCCAGCAGTCCCGGGACGGTGCCCTACGAGCAGTACTTC	TRBV27	.	TRBJ2-7	.
CAWSVGSNTEAFF	TGTGCCTGGAGTGTGGGGTCGAACACTGAAGCTTTCTTT	TRBV30	few	TRBJ1-1	.
CASSDQASPAYGYTF	TGTGCCAGCAGCGACCAGGCGTCTCCTGCCTATGGCTACACCTTC	TRBV6-1	.	TRBJ1-2	.
CASSVGAENTEAFF	TGTGCCAGCAGCGTAGGGGCGGAGAACACTGAAGCTTTCTTT	TRBV7-3	once	TRBJ1-1	.
CASRLGTAIQETQYF	TGCGCCAGCAGACTTGGGACGGCAATCCAAGAGACCCAGTACTTC	TRBV5-1	.	TRBJ2-5	.
CASSLNPLLDTLATNEKLFF	TGTGCCAGCAGTCTCAATCCGCTTCTGGACACCTTAGCAACTAATGAAAAACTGTTTTTT	TRBV21-1	once	TRBJ1-4	.
CASSYGGLNNSPLHF	TGTGCCAGCAGTTACGGAGGCCTTAATAATTCACCCCTCCACTTT	TRBV6-5	.	TRBJ1-6	.
CASSLKDRDAQYF	TGTGCCAGCAGCTTAAAGGACAGGGACGCGCAGTACTTC	TRBV5-4	.	TRBJ2-7	TRBD1
CASSLSQGNKGYTF	TGTGCCAGCAGTTTATCCCAGGGGAATAAGGGCTACACCTTC	TRBV27	.	TRBJ1-2	.
CASSPDRETQYF	TGTGCCAGCAGCCCAGATAGGGAGACCCAGTACTTC	TRBV14	.	TRBJ2-5	.
CSVWVSNTEAFF	TGCAGCGTTTGGGTATCGAACACTGAAGCTTTCTTT	TRBV29-1	.	TRBJ1-1	.
CASSLYLVGATQYF	TGTGCCAGCAGCTTGTATCTGGTGGGTGCTACGCAGTATTTT	TRBV5-6	.	TRBJ2-3	.
CATQDRTRNTIYF	TGTGCCACTCAGGACAGGACCAGAAACACCATATATTTT	TRBV10-3	.	TRBJ1-3	TRBD1
CSVPSRDRGKLFF	TGCAGCGTTCCCTCCCGGGACAGGGGGAAACTGTTTTTT	TRBV29-1	.	TRBJ1-4	TRBD1
CASSPLGLAGGSGANVLTF	TGTGCCAGCAGTCCTCTAGGACTAGCGGGGGGCTCTGGGGCCAACGTCCTGACTTTC	TRBV27	.	TRBJ2-6	TRBD2
CASSYSGLPTDTQYF	TGTGCCAGCAGTTACTCGGGACTTCCCACAGATACGCAGTATTTT	TRBV6-5	.	TRBJ2-3	.
CSSRQGANEQFF	TGCAGCTCGAGACAGGGCGCCAATGAGCAGTTCTTC	TRBV29-1	.	TRBJ2-1	TRBD1
CASSSGQVRRSYTF	TGTGCCAGCAGCTCCGGACAGGTCCGCCGGAGCTACACCTTC	TRBV28	.	TRBJ1-2	TRBD1
CAWSPGYNEQFF	TGTGCCTGGAGTCCGGGATACAATGAGCAGTTCTTC	TRBV30	.	TRBJ2-1	.
CASSRGTGGNGQPQHF	TGTGCCAGCAGCCGTGGGACAGGGGGCAACGGTCAGCCCCAGCATTTT	TRBV28	.	TRBJ1-5	TRBD1
CATSQETQYF	TGTGCCACCTCCCAAGAGACCCAGTACTTC	TRBV2	.	TRBJ2-5	.
CSARTSIEQFF	TGCAGTGCTAGAACCAGCATTGAGCAGTTCTTC	TRBV20-1	.	TRBJ2-1	.
CASISSTDTQYF	TGTGCCAGCATCTCTAGCACAGATACGCAGTATTTT	TRBV28	.	TRBJ2-3	.
CASSLGTGSTDTQYF	TGTGCCAGCAGTCTCGGGACAGGGAGCACAGATACGCAGTATTTT	TRBV6-1	.	TRBJ2-3	TRBD1
CATKGDRREQYF	TGTGCCACCAAGGGGGACCGGCGCGAGCAGTACTTC	TRBV6-5	once	TRBJ2-7	.
CAWSPLSGTQYF	TGTGCCTGGAGCCCTCTGAGTGGGACCCAGTACTTC	TRBV30	.	TRBJ2-5	.
CASKRGGPANEQYF	TGTGCCAGCAAACGGGGCGGACCGGCCAACGAGCAGTACTTC	TRBV27	.	TRBJ2-7	.
CASSLQSLANTGELFF	TGTGCCAGCAGTTTACAATCGCTAGCCAACACCGGGGAGCTGTTTTTT	TRBV28	.	TRBJ2-2	.
CASSSQRGQPQHF	TGTGCCAGTAGTAGCCAGCGCGGTCAGCCCCAGCATTTT	TRBV19	once	TRBJ1-5	.
CASSQVELAVADTQYF	TGTGCCAGCAGCCAAGTGGAACTAGCGGTGGCGGATACGCAGTATTTT	TRBV4-2	.	TRBJ2-3	TRBD2
CASNLNKASGRDTQYF	TGTGCCAGCAACCTAAATAAGGCTAGCGGGAGAGATACGCAGTATTTT	TRBV27	once	TRBJ2-3	TRBD2
CASEMGGSYEQYF	TGTGCCAGCGAGATGGGGGGGTCTTACGAGCAGTACTTC	TRBV28	.	TRBJ2-7	TRBD2
CASSEVLGEQYF	TGTGCCAGCAGTGAAGTCTTAGGCGAGCAGTACTTC	TRBV6-1	.	TRBJ2-7	.
CASRALAGGFDEQFF	TGTGCCAGCAGGGCACTAGCGGGAGGGTTTGATGAGCAGTTCTTC	TRBV2	.	TRBJ2-1	TRBD2
CASSQGRGRRDGEQYF	TGCGCCAGCAGCCAAGGCCGGGGACGGAGGGATGGCGAGCAGTACTTC	TRBV4-3	.	TRBJ2-7	.
CASSLGGPPYEQYF	TGTGCCAGCAGCTTAGGTGGGCCTCCCTACGAGCAGTACTTC	TRBV7-9	few	TRBJ2-7	.